Sequencing of this T cell receptor (beta chain) was carried out in a study of T cell responses to AZD1222 COVID-19 vaccine. The J segment lost 3 bases and the V segment lost 1 base, leaving 7 bases of the junction unmatched. Germline V CDR1 and CDR2: SEHNR, FQNEAQ (reference sequence). The CDR3 loop spans 17 amino acids. Method: immunoSEQ multiplex PCR; TCRdb's copy keeps in-frame clones and lacks some. Among around 89,000 clones listed, 86% were seen once. The J gene is TRBJ2-7, the V gene TRBV7-9; TRBD2 matches 12 bases. Sequencing used peripheral blood, obtained on day 0 of AZD1222 vaccination. The receptor's source is an adult in good health. The CDR3 loop reads CASSLGLAGAENYEQYF. CDR3 bases: TGTGCCAGCAGCTTAGGACTAGCGGGAGCTGAGAACTACGAGCAGTACTTC.